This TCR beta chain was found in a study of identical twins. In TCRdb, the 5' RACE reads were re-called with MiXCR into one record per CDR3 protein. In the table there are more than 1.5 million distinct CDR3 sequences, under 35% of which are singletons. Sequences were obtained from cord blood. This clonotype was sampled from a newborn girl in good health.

Here the CDR3 DNA reads TGTGCCACCAGTGAGGCCGGGCCAAGGAGCGGGGAGCTGTTTTTT. Residues: CATSEAGPRSGELFF. The chain couples TRBV24-1 to TRBJ2-2, with unresolved D. The V and J ends lost 4 bases and 7 bases respectively, with 15 bases between them. The CDR3 runs to 15 residues. The germline gives CDR1 KGHDR, CDR2 SFDVKD.